This record concerns one T cell receptor beta chain sequence. This sample is drawn from a study of blood T cell repertoires in COVID-19. About the study: Whether acute or convalescent, the COVID-19 samples came from the United States, Italy and Spain. PBMCs, B-cell-depleted T cells, or T cells provided the cDNA or gDNA that made up the material.

The germline V gene encodes CDR1 SGHTA and CDR2 FQGNSA. The CDR3 has 15 amino acids. V lost 5 bases, J lost 11 bases, and 13 bases stayed unmatched. In the original processing: Counts of nucleated cells, estimated from reference gene primer amplification, were obtained. Produced via immunoSEQ multiplex PCR; TCRdb's table is partial and in-frame only. V and J calls plus clone size are reproduced from that table; the DNA served to infer D and trimming. Counted here are more than 40,000 clones, approximately 86% occurring once; the ten biggest clones make up around 3.1%. The genes are TRBV7-2 and TRBJ2-1, with 9 bases that match TRBD2. The sample consisted of peripheral blood. The TCR sequence derives from a man over 45 with active COVID-19. The CDR3 loop reads CASSPQPGTSSKQFF. DNA of the CDR3: TGTGCCAGCAGCCCCCAACCCGGGACTAGCAGTAAGCAGTTCTTC.